This T cell receptor beta chain was obtained from a study of Graves' ophthalmopathy and Graves' hyperthyroidism. Researchers took RNA transcripts and amplified TCR beta CDR3 regions from them. After a first-round RT-PCR with HTBI primers, a second-round multiplex PCR was run. TCRdb re-analysed the multiplex PCR reads in MiXCR, keeping a single row per CDR3 protein. This table has 200,000 to 250,000 distinct CDR3 sequences, 20% to 25% appearing once. Trimming shortened V by 5 bases and J by 2 bases, and 10 bases separated the two germline ends. Per germline, CDR1 SGHRS and CDR2 YFSETQ. The CDR3 runs to 13 residues.

The specimen was peripheral blood. This receptor was obtained from a woman aged 45-65 years with Graves' ophthalmopathy. The chain recombines TRBV5-1 with TRBJ1-2; D is unclear. The CDR3 DNA reads as TGCGCCAGCAGGTCGACGGAGAACTATGGCTACACCTTC. This sequence encodes CASRSTENYGYTF. The full variable domain, rest sourced from reference TRBV5-1 and TRBJ1-2, is KAGVTQTPRYLIKTRGQQVTLSCSPISGHRSVSWYQQTPGQGLQFLFEYFSETQRNKGNFPGRFSGRQFSNSRSEMNVSTLELGDSALYLCASRSTENYGYTFGSGTRLTVV.